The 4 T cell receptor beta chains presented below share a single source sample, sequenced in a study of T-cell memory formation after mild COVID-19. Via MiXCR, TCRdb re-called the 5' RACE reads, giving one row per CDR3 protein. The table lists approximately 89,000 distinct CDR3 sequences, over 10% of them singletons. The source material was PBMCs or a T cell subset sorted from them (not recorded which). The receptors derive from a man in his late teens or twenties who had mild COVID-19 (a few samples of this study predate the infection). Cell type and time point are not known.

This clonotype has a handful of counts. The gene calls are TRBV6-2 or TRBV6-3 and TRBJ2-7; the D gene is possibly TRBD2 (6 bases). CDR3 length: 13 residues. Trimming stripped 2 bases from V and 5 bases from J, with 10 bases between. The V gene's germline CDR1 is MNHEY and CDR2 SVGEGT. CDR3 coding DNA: TGTGCCAGCAGTTACAACAGACTAGACGAGCAGTACTTC. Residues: CASSYNRLDEQYF.

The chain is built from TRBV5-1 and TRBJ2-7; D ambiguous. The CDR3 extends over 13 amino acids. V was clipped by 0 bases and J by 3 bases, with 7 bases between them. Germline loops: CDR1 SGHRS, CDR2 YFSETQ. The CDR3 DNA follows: TGCGCCAGCAGCTTGGACCATCGCTACGAGCAGTACTTC. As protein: CASSLDHRYEQYF.

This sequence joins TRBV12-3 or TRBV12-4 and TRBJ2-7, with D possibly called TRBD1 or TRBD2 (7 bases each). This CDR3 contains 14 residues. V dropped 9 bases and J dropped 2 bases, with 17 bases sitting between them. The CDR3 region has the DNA TGTGCCAGTCAGGGGGGGTGGGGGCCCTACGAGCAGTACTTC. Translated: CASQGGWGPYEQYF.

DNA for the CDR3: TGTGCCAGCAGCTACGTTGGTCGGCCCCAGCATTTT. Protein sequence: CASSYVGRPQHF. The chain is built from TRBV7-2 and TRBJ1-5; unclear D gene. CDR1 SGHTA and CDR2 FQGNSA come from the germline V gene. The ends were cut back, 4 bases at V and 9 bases at J, with 10 bases in the middle. There are 12 residues in the CDR3.